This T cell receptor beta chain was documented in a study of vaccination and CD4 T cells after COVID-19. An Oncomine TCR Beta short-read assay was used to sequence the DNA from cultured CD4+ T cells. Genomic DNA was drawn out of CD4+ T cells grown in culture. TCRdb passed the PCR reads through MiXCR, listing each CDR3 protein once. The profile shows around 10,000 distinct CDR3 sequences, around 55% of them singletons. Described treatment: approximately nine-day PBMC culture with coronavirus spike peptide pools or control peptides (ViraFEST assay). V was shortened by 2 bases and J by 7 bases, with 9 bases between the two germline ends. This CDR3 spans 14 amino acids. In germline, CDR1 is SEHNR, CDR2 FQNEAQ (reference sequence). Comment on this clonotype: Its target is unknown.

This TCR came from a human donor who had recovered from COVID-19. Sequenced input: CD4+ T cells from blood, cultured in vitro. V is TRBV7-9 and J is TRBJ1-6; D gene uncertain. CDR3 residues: CASSLNIRNSPLHF. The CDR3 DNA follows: TGTGCCAGCAGCTTAAACATAAGGAATTCACCCCTCCACTTT.